This T cell receptor beta chain is from a study of blood T cell repertoires in COVID-19 (dated by TCRdb to about 2020). Regarding the research as a whole: Samples from collaborators originated in the United States, Italy and Spain and spanned both the acute and convalescent phases of COVID-19. The prospective study material was composed of cDNA or gDNA derived from T cells, B-cell-depleted T cells, or PBMCs. Deeply sampled blood TCRbeta repertoires from subjects exposed to, actively infected with, or recovered from COVID-19 were included in the dataset. The repertoires were made available in a free public database intended to serve as a resource for research on the immune response to SARS-CoV-2. The samples were drawn from two sources: the first 160 participants of the ongoing ImmuneRACE study, and over 950 subjects contributed by 6 global collaborators. The sample metadata nearly always contained a de-identified subject ID, COVID-19 status, age in years and sex. HLA class I and class II types, where available, came from metadata supplied by the sample provider rather than from assay-based typing. The paper's findings and limits, for the study overall: The amount of clinical and demographic metadata varied by source and participant and was provided uncurated.

Each collaborating institution followed its own protocols to collect whole blood in K2EDTA tubes. Collaborator samples were shipped for TCRbeta analysis as frozen whole blood, isolated PBMCs, or DNA extracted from either sample type. TCRbeta CDR3 regions were amplified from genomic DNA using the immunoSEQ Assay, a bias-controlled multiplex PCR. Concerning the study's data processing: Nucleated cell counts per sample were estimated from amplification of reference gene primers within the assay. Sequence reads were collapsed and filtered to measure the absolute abundance of every unique TCRbeta CDR3 rearrangement. For each sample, productive Simpson clonality was calculated by taking the square root of Simpson's diversity index across productive rearrangements. TCRdb took over this immuneACCESS table, retaining in-frame rearrangements with V and J assigned. Such tables are incomplete; in checked studies, under half of the missing clones stem from an unresolved V gene, and the remainder is unexplained. V and J calls and clone size are as listed in that table; D and trimming were resolved from the DNA. The sample table records roughly 86,000 clones; around 90% of these occur just once. The ten largest clonotypes hold less than 6.5% of the sample.

CDR1 and CDR2, per the germline V gene (reference sequence), are MNHEY and SMNVEV. Ends trimmed: V by 3 bases, J by 5 bases; bases unmatched to a gene: 3. The CDR3 spans 13 residues, from the cysteine through the phenylalanine. Solely the CDR3 DNA is kept, with 39 bases framed from the first base. In regard to this clone: What antigen it recognizes has not been identified. No qualities accompany the bases; no much larger clone lies one base away.

The sequence was collected from a middle-aged man with acute or convalescent COVID-19. This receptor chain uses TRBV27 and TRBJ1-2; the junction holds 7 bases that match TRBD1. The sequenced sample was peripheral blood. The DNA is TGTGCCAGCAGTTTCTCAGGGGGGTATGGCTACACCTTC. Its product reads: CASSFSGGYGYTF.